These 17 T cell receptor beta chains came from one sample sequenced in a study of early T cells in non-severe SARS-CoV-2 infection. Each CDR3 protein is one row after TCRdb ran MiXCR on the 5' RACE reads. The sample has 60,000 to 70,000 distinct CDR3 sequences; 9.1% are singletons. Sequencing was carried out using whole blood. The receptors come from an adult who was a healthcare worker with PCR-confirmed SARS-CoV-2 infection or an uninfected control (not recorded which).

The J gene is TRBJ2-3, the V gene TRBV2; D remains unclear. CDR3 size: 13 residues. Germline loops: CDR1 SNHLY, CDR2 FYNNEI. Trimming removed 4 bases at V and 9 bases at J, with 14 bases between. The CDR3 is CASSALDGRTQYF. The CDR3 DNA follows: TGTGCCAGCAGTGCGCTGGACGGCAGAACGCAGTATTTT.

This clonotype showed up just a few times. CDR3 amino acids: CSASGQGGTYEQYF. For the CDR3, the DNA is TGCAGTGCTAGTGGCCAGGGGGGTACCTACGAGCAGTACTTC. The V call is TRBV20-1, the J call TRBJ2-7; D possibly corresponds to TRBD1 (7 bases). V lost 3 bases to trimming and J lost 2 bases, with 14 bases between them. Germline V lookup: CDR1 DFQATT, CDR2 SNEGSKA (reference sequence). The CDR3 is 14 residues long.

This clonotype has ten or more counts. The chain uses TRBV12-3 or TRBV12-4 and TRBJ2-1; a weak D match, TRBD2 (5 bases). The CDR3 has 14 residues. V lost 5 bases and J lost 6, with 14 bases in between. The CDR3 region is CASSPSDSVNEQFF. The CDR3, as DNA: TGTGCCAGCAGTCCGTCGGATAGCGTCAATGAGCAGTTCTTC.

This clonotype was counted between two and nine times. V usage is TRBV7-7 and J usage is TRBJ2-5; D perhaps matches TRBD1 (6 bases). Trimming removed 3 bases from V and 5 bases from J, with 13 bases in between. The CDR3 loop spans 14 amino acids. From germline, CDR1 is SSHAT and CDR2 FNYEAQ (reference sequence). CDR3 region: CASSLGHRGETQYF. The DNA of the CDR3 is TGTGCCAGCAGCTTGGGACATAGAGGGGAGACCCAGTACTTC. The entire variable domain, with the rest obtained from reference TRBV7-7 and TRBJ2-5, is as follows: GAGVSQSPRYKVTKRGQDVTLRCDPISSHATLYWYQQALGQGPEFLTYFNYEAQPDKSGLPSDRFSAERPEGSISTLTIQRTEQRDSAMYRCASSLGHRGETQYFGPGTRLLVL.

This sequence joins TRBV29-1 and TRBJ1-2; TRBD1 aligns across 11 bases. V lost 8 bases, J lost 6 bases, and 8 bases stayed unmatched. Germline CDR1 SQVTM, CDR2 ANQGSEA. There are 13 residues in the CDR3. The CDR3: CSIQGTGGNGYTF. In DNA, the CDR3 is TGCAGCATACAAGGGACAGGGGGTAATGGCTACACCTTC.

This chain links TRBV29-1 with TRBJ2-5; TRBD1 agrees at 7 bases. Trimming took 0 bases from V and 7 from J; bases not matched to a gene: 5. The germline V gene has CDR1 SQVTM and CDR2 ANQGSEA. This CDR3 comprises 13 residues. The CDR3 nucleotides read TGCAGCGTTGAAGAGGGTCAGGGGGTGACCCAGTACTTC. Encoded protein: CSVEEGQGVTQYF.

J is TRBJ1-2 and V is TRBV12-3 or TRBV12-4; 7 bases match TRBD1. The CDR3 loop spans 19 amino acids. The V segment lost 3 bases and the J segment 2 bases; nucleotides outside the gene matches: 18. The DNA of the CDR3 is TGTGCCAGCAGTTTTCATGCAGGGGGGAACCGTGACCCCAACTATGGCTACACCTTC. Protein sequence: CASSFHAGGNRDPNYGYTF.

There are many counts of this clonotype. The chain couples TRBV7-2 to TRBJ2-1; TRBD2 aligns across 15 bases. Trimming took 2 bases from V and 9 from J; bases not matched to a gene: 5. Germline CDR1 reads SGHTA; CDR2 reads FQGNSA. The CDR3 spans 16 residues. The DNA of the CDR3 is TGTGCCAGCAGCTTATTGGGACTAGCGGGAGGTGTTGAGCAGTTCTTC. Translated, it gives CASSLLGLAGGVEQFF.

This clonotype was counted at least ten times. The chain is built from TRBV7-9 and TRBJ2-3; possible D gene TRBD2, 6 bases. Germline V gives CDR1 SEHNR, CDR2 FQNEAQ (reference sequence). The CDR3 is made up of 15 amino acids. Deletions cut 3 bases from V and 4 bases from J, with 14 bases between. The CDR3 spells CASSFGGSIPDTQYF. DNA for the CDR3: TGTGCCAGCAGCTTTGGAGGGAGTATCCCAGATACGCAGTATTTT.

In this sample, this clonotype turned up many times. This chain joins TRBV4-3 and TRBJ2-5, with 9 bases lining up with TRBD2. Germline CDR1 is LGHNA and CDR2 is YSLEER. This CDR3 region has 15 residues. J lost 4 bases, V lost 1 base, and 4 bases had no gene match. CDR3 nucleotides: TGCGCCAGCAGCCAAGGGGCGGGAGGGAGAGAGACCCAGTACTTC. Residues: CASSQGAGGRETQYF.

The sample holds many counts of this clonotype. CDR3 sequence: CSAAQGQGYEQYF. The CDR3 DNA reads TGCAGTGCAGCCCAGGGACAGGGCTACGAGCAGTACTTC. J is TRBJ2-7 and V is TRBV20-1, with 9 nucleotides matching TRBD1. The CDR3 has 13 amino acids. The trim removed 6 bases at V and 3 bases at J, leaving 6 bases unmatched. Germline V CDR1 and CDR2: DFQATT, SNEGSKA (reference sequence).

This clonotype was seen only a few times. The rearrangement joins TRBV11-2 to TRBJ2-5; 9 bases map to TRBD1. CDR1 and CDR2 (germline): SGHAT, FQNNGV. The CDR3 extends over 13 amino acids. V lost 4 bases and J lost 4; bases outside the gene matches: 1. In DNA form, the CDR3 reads TGTGCCAGCAGCTCGGGACAGGGAGAGACCCAGTACTTC. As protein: CASSSGQGETQYF.

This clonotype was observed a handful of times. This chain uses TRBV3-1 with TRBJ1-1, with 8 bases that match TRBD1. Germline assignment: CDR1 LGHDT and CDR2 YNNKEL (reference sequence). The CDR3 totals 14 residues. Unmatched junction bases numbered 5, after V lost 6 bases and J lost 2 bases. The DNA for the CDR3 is TGTGCCAGCAGGCAGGACAGGGTCAACACTGAAGCTTTCTTT. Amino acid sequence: CASRQDRVNTEAFF.

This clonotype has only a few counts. The CDR3 DNA follows: TGTGCCAGCAGTACCGACAGGGGGCAAGAGACCCAGTACTTC. Its translation: CASSTDRGQETQYF. This chain joins TRBV6-5 and TRBJ2-5; TRBD1 aligns across 9 bases. The J segment lost 2 bases and the V segment lost 5 bases, leaving 3 bases of the junction unmatched. The CDR3 contains 14 residues. From germline, CDR1 is MNHEY and CDR2 SVGAGI.

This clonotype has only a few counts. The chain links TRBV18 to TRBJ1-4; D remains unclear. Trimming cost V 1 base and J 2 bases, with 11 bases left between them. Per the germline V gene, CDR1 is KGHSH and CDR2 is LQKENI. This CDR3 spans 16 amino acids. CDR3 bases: TGTGCCAGCTCACCACTATCCATAGCGACTAATGAAAAACTGTTTTTT. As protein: CASSPLSIATNEKLFF.

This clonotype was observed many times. CDR3 sequence: CASSLVQGVEEQYF. The CDR3 DNA sequence: TGTGCCAGCAGCTTAGTGCAGGGTGTGGAAGAGCAGTACTTC. The rearrangement uses TRBV7-9 and TRBJ2-7, with a possible D match to TRBD1 (5 bases). V was cut by 1 base and J by 7 bases, with 14 bases left in between. This CDR3 region has 14 residues. Germline loops: CDR1 SEHNR, CDR2 FQNEAQ (reference sequence).

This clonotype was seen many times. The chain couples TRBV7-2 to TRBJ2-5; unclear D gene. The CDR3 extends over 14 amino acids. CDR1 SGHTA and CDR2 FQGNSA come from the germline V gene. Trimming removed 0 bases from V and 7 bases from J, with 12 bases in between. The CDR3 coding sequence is TGTGCCAGCAGCTTAGCCCGGCTGGAAGGGACCCAGTACTTC. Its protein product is CASSLARLEGTQYF.